Listed here is a single TCR beta chain. The antigen it binds to is not known. The cohort was made up of roughly 670 healthy bone marrow donors. At the time of sampling, all cohort members were nominally healthy, though unrecorded immune exposures were likely present. The donor tested CMV seronegative, placing the donor among the 350 or so seronegative members of the cohort. Every donor gave a peripheral blood sample, and the peripheral blood mononuclear cells from that sample were used for TCR beta sequencing. The Qiagen DNeasy Blood Extraction Kit was used to extract genomic DNA from the blood cell samples. The CDR3 holds 14 amino acids from the cysteine to the phenylalanine. Of all the DNA, just the CDR3 is kept, 42 bases in frame from base 1. The germline V gene provides CDR1 SGHDT and CDR2 YYEEEE. A distance of 14 bases separates the germline ends of V and J, which lose 1 base and 7 bases respectively.

The library relied on the immunoSEQ multiplex PCR assay. For the multiplex PCR, a mixture combining 60 forward primers for TCR Vbeta segments and 13 reverse primers for TCR Jbeta segments was used. A multiplex PCR assay on genomic DNA amplified the CDR3 region of rearranged TCR beta genes. On the Illumina HiSeq System, the amplified TCR beta libraries were sequenced as 87-base-pair reads. Processing in the source paper ran as follows. A later analysis tallied 75 million to 85 million unique TCR beta chains across the 600 to 700 repertoires, and around 9.9 million of those chains were shared by two or more donors. To remove PCR and sequencing errors, raw reads were error-corrected and collapsed into unique sequences using a nearest-neighbor algorithm that merged closely related sequences. To assign V, D and J gene segments, CDR3 sequences were aligned to IMGT reference sequences. Each retained sequence needed at least a six-nucleotide match to both a V gene segment and a J gene segment. A rearrangement counted as productive if the CDR3 had no stop codons and remained in frame with V and J, and every other rearrangement counted as non-productive. CDR3 was defined according to IMGT convention as the region running from the second conserved V-encoded cysteine to the conserved J-encoded phenylalanine. Sequences without an unambiguous match to a single V gene segment were excluded from the earlier analysis of about 640 of the donors. In an earlier analysis of roughly 600 of the donors, a V segment was called functional when productive rearrangements were above 56.7%, and segregating when the standard deviation between donors exceeded 5%. A statistical classification framework was built to diagnose cytomegalovirus status from the catalog of TCR beta chain sequences. In a later analysis, V and J genes were assigned by comparing TCR nucleotide sequences against IMGT/GENE-DB human TR gene sequences. In a later analysis, CDR3 sequences and most-parsimonious VDJ recombination scenarios were assigned using the TCRdist pipeline. In a later analysis, every TCR beta chain was defined by the combination of its CDR3 amino acid sequence and its V-gene family, and reads without a unique V-gene family were dropped. To address suspected cross-contamination and a sequencing artifact, a later analysis removed several hundred highly shared, low-generation-probability nucleotide sequences. In a later analysis, a clonal expansion index was calculated for each public chain from normalized within-repertoire ranks of inferred template counts. In a later analysis, generation probabilities were computed with a VDJ recombination model fitted to out-of-frame rearrangements, and the resulting probabilities were checked against IGoR. In a later analysis, TCR-TCR, TCR-HLA and TCR-CMV co-occurrence was scored with hypergeometric tests, and a repertoire-size bias correction was applied to TCR pairs. To estimate false discovery rates, a later analysis permuted the HLA or CMV assignments 20 times. A later analysis grouped co-occurring TCRs with DBSCAN, adding TCRdist sequence similarity when clustering within HLA-allele-positive subsets. For co-occurrence clustering, repertoires with fewer than 30,000 or more than 120,000 public chains were excluded, along with five repertoires with anomalous nucleotide sharing. TCRdb obtained this table from immuneACCESS and retained in-frame rearrangements with V and J assigned. These tables miss some clones; where compared with another copy, unresolved V genes account for less than half of the shortfall, and the remainder is unexplained. V and J calls and clone size are copied from that table; D and trimming were computed from the DNA. The table for this sample records 150,000 or so clones. Jointly, the top ten make up roughly 1.9% of the sample.

This record comes from a study of cytomegalovirus exposure and HLA in healthy donors (dated 2017 in TCRdb). Context from the whole study: An earlier analysis of roughly 500 of the donors reported about 290 Gb of sequence data and roughly 100 million unique TCR beta sequences from about 200 million T cells. In the later analysis, no new phenotypic data were used to find candidate immune exposures; instead, reliance was placed on TCR beta sequences and their occurrence across donors. Among the 398 genotyped donors, 81% belonged to the genetic ancestry cluster associated with self-reported Caucasian donors. To predict cytomegalovirus infection status, the study brought together high-throughput TCR immunosequencing, statistical association of individual TCRs with disease status, and machine learning. Typing coverage differed by locus: A, B, C, DRB1 and DQB1 were typed in roughly 620-640 donors, DQA1 in about 500, DPA1 in 600 to 610, and DPB1 in just under 490. Genome-wide SNP genotypes for about 65% of the roughly 670 donors were used in a later genetic analysis, which treated that subset as a discovery cohort. HLA typing covered class I and class II loci at four-digit resolution. To decide whether each TCR beta V gene segment behaved as functional or pseudogenic, an earlier analysis of some 600 of the donors relied on high-throughput TCR beta sequencing. A later analysis re-analyzed previously published TCR beta repertoires from 600 to 850 donors and added high-resolution HLA genotyping to study TCR occurrence patterns. The study aimed to test whether cataloging public T cell receptors could reveal signatures of past pathogen exposure. In addition to the first cohort of 650 to 800 subjects, a separate validation cohort of 100 to 150 different subjects was used. An early release covering 550 to 700 HLA-typed donors comprised about 300 gigabases of sequencing data and about 90 million unique TCR sequences. On average, around 240,000 unique TCR beta nucleotide sequences were sequenced per donor among a few hundred genotyped donors of the cohort, with around 19% of those sequences being non-productive. Four to six DR-DQ haplotypes were handled as single units for association and clustering, since linkage in the cohort was strong. Every repertoire in the discovery cohort had been generated on one and the same sequencing platform. Alongside the repertoire data, information on donor age, sex, ethnicity and CMV serostatus was compiled. The T cell repertoires of around 730 subjects were profiled by immunosequencing and related to cytomegalovirus serostatus. Study-wide findings and limitations: The study listed 150 to 200 TCR beta chains as associated with cytomegalovirus. Compared with equally common non-associated chains, HLA-associated TCR beta chains in a later analysis were more clonally expanded and had lower generation probabilities. In vitro tests confirmed that a few of the cytomegalovirus-associated TCR beta chains recognize cytomegalovirus antigens. The authors suggested that the approach could potentially be extended to other disease states and immunological phenotypes. In both the original and validation cohorts, the classifier was reported to diagnose cytomegalovirus status with high specificity and sensitivity. Across donors, most TCR sequences were observed very rarely, whereas some public TCRs were present in many individuals. In a later analysis, most CMV-associated TCR beta chains were found to appear HLA-restricted, with HLA associations seemingly driven largely by CMV exposure. A later genetic analysis reported fewer N-insertions in productive TCRs among donors in an Asian-associated ancestry cluster than the roughly 700-donor mean. Some IMGT-functional V segments, including TRBV6-2 and TRBV6-3, could not be told apart with the 87-base-pair reads, so those segments were excluded. In a later analysis, around 15,000 TCR beta sequences were associated with specific HLA alleles at a false discovery rate of 0.05. According to a later analysis, TCR association rates differed among HLA loci, with DRB1 alleles showing the most associated TCRs and HLA-C alleles showing the fewest. Strong co-occurrence of HLA alleles, especially DR and DQ, made assigning TCR associations to individual alleles difficult. Roughly uniform sequencing depth across donors was assumed in presence/absence analyses, although this assumption may not hold. For the cohort, immune exposure information was limited to CMV serostatus. Only TCR beta chains were sequenced in this cohort, and the absence of alpha or paired-chain data limited detectable features. The earlier analysis of about 600 of the donors excluded seventeen rarely observed V segments, including chromosome 9 orphons, because counts were too low. HLA typing was unavailable for some donors at each locus, so association tests used only the typed subset. A cluster of highly shared sequence variants was judged likely to be a technical artifact of the sequencing pipeline. A further reported finding was that TCR beta sequences accurately predicted the HLA-A and HLA-B alleles for most subjects in the first cohort. Correlated functional status among segregating V segments might reflect linkage disequilibrium, but an unknown experimental factor could not be ruled out. Several of the top co-occurrence clusters appeared to be linked to parvovirus B19, influenza, CMV and Epstein-Barr virus, according to a later analysis. V-gene and J-gene trimming of TCR beta chains was associated with a missense DCLRE1C variant in a later genetic analysis, and the association was replicated in an independent cohort. An earlier analysis of approximately 500 of the donors showed that most TCR beta V segments appeared in productive rearrangements either about 90% or about 30% of the time, which broadly matched IMGT annotations.

Here the chain combines TRBV5-6 and TRBJ1-1; TRBD1 is a possible D gene, resting on 6 matching bases. Sequencing was done on a sample of PBMCs. The receptor was isolated from a young man in good health and CMV-seronegative. This receptor has the CDR3 CASSLTGPLGEAFF. The DNA sequence is TGTGCCAGCAGCTTGACAGGGCCCTTAGGTGAAGCTTTCTTT.